The 14 T cell receptor beta chains given below trace back to one sample, sequenced in a study of patients and donors after allogeneic stem cell transplantation. TCRdb recomputed calls from the RT-PCR reads with MiXCR, one row per CDR3 protein. The sample lists about a million distinct CDR3 sequences, roughly 18% occurring once. Sequenced material: blood, either unsorted or a sorted T cell fraction (not recorded which). These receptors all stem from a human donor who was either an allogeneic HSCT recipient or a stem cell or donor lymphocyte infusion donor (not recorded which). It is not recorded whose cells these are; they may come from a transplant donor.

This chain connects TRBV25-1 to TRBJ2-7; D might be TRBD1 (6 bases). CDR1 MGHDK and CDR2 SYGVNS come from the germline V gene. Trimming removed 5 bases from V and 3 bases from J, with 14 bases in between. This CDR3 contains 14 residues. Written as DNA, the CDR3 is TGTGCCAGCAGTATGACAGGAGTTATCTACGAGCAGTACTTC. Protein: CASSMTGVIYEQYF.

This clonotype was counted ten times or more. This chain connects TRBV4-3 to TRBJ2-1; TRBD1 aligns across 8 bases. V lost 2 bases, J lost 7 bases, and 7 bases stayed unmatched. The CDR3 extends over 15 amino acids. CDR1 and CDR2 from the germline V gene are LGHNA and YSLEER. The CDR3 loop is CASSQIGQGRNEQFF. In DNA, the CDR3 is TGCGCCAGCAGCCAAATCGGACAGGGTAGGAATGAGCAGTTCTTC.

The chain carries TRBV15 and TRBJ1-5; TRBD1 might be the D (6 bases). Germline CDR1 is LNHNV and CDR2 is YYDKDF (reference sequence). Trimming removed 5 bases at V and 4 bases at J, with 12 bases between. The CDR3 runs to 14 residues. The DNA for the CDR3 is TGTGCCACCAGCGCGGACAGTAAAAATCAGCCCCAGCATTTT. Its translation is CATSADSKNQPQHF.

The rearrangement links TRBV7-3 to TRBJ2-6; a possible D gene is TRBD1 (6 bases). V lost 5 bases to trimming and J lost 4 bases, with 12 bases between them. The CDR3 runs 15 residues. From germline, CDR1 is SGHTA and CDR2 FQGTGA. The CDR3 loop is CASSNTGTGANVLTF. CDR3 DNA: TGTGCCAGCAGCAACACAGGGACCGGGGCCAACGTCCTGACTTTC.

This chain uses TRBV7-2 with TRBJ1-1, with a possible D match to TRBD1 (5 bases). The ends were cut back, 1 base at V and 9 bases at J, with 12 bases in the middle. Germline lookup yields CDR1 SGHTA and CDR2 FQGNSA. The CDR3 has 13 amino acids. DNA for the CDR3: TGTGCCAGCAGCTTAGAGGGGCGGGAGCAAGCTTTCTTT. Translated: CASSLEGREQAFF.

This clonotype has more than one count but fewer than ten. The J gene is TRBJ1-3, the V gene TRBV7-9; no definite D call. The CDR3 is 15 amino acids. The germline CDR1 and CDR2 sequences are SEHNR and FQNEAQ (reference sequence). Trimming left V 5 bases short and J 2 bases short, with 13 bases between. The CDR3 DNA is TGTGCCAGCAGCCCCCCGGGTGGGCCTGGAAACACCATATATTTT. It is translated as CASSPPGGPGNTIYF.

V is TRBV5-6 and J is TRBJ1-2, with D unresolved. V was trimmed by 0 bases and J by 7 bases, leaving 10 bases between them. CDR1 is SGHDT, CDR2 YYEEEE, per germline. The CDR3 consists of 13 residues. The CDR3 loop reads CASSLVRKSGYTF. Here the CDR3 DNA reads TGTGCCAGCAGCTTGGTCAGAAAAAGTGGCTACACCTTC.

The chain carries TRBV7-9 and TRBJ2-3; D unresolved. V shed 7 bases and J shed 0 bases, with 8 bases lying between them. This CDR3 is 13 amino acids long. Looked up from germline, CDR1 is SEHNR and CDR2 is FQNEAQ (reference sequence). The CDR3: CASTPYSTDTQYF. The CDR3 DNA reads as TGTGCCAGCACCCCGTATAGCACAGATACGCAGTATTTT.

V usage is TRBV11-2 and J usage is TRBJ2-5; tentative D call: TRBD1 (6 bases). The germline V gene has CDR1 SGHAT and CDR2 FQNNGV. V dropped 5 bases and J dropped 1 base, with 8 bases sitting between them. This CDR3 contains 13 residues. For the CDR3, the DNA is TGTGCCAGCAGCCGGGACATCCAAGAGACCCAGTACTTC. It encodes CASSRDIQETQYF.

This rearrangement joins TRBV10-3 to TRBJ2-3; D is unresolved. Germline CDR1 and CDR2: ENHRY and SYGVKD. V lost 0 bases and J lost 2, with 9 bases in between. CDR3 length: 15 residues. DNA for the CDR3: TGTGCCATCAGTGAGTCGACCCGCCTCACAGATACGCAGTATTTT. It codes for CAISESTRLTDTQYF.

This clonotype was found a few times. This chain joins TRBV7-6 and TRBJ2-7, with no clear D. The CDR3 runs 15 residues. V was cut by 3 bases and J by 8 bases, with 20 bases left in between. Per the germline V gene, CDR1 is SGHVS and CDR2 is FNYEAQ. The CDR3 sequence: CASSLRRDQHNKQYF. The CDR3 DNA follows: TGTGCCAGCAGCTTGCGGCGAGACCAGCATAACAAGCAGTACTTC.

The V and J genes are TRBV5-1 and TRBJ2-3; TRBD1 agrees at 9 bases. Germline trimming cut 2 bases from V and 5 bases from J; bases unmatched to any gene: 9. CDR3 size: 16 residues. The germline CDR1 and CDR2 sequences are SGHRS and YFSETQ. CDR3: CASSLSGTGFGDTQYF. CDR3 DNA sequence: TGCGCCAGCAGCTTATCCGGGACAGGGTTTGGAGATACGCAGTATTTT. Drawing the rest from reference TRBV5-1 and TRBJ2-3, the complete variable domain is KAGVTQTPRYLIKTRGQQVTLSCSPISGHRSVSWYQQTPGQGLQFLFEYFSETQRNKGNFPGRFSGRQFSNSRSEMNVSTLELGDSALYLCASSLSGTGFGDTQYFGPGTRLTVL.

The CDR3 DNA reads TGTGCCAGCAGTTTGTCTGCGGGAGGGTTGAATGAGCAGTTCTTC. This encodes CASSLSAGGLNEQFF. This chain connects TRBV12-3 or TRBV12-4 to TRBJ2-1; 9 nucleotides line up with TRBD2. The CDR3 is made up of 15 amino acids. With V trimmed by 3 bases and J by 7 bases, 7 bases remained unmatched.

This chain links TRBV28 with TRBJ2-1, with D tentatively TRBD2 (6 bases). V lost 7 bases to trimming and J lost 5 bases, with 12 bases between them. The CDR3 sequence is 13 residues long. CDR1 MDHEN and CDR2 SYDVKM come from the germline V gene. DNA of the CDR3: TGTGCCAGCAAGGGGACTCCACACAATGAGCAGTTCTTC. It encodes CASKGTPHNEQFF.